Shown below are 8 T cell receptor beta chains from a single sample sequenced in a study of blood T cells in healthy people across ages. With a J-beta primer mix and a sample-barcoded 5' primer, a second PCR ran about 6 to 11 cycles. TCRdb independently ran MiXCR on the 5' RACE reads; one entry per CDR3 protein. The sample gives more than 800,000 distinct CDR3 sequences, 29% of which show up once; approximately 15% is in the top ten. What was sequenced was blood. Receptors were obtained from a woman of 80 years or more in good health.

This clonotype occurred a few times. The germline gene is not matched at one end of the junction; a read error may be the cause. V is TRBV20-1 and J is TRBJ2-3; 8 positions match TRBD2. CDR3 length: 14 amino acids. Germline V gene lookup returns CDR1 DFQATT and CDR2 SNEGSKA (reference sequence). The CDR3 region has the DNA TGCAGTGTTAGAGTTAGCGGGGGCACAGATACGCAGTATTTT. Translation: CSVRVSGGTDTQYF.

About this clonotype itself: A read error may be the cause here, since a much bigger clone is one base away. The chain joins TRBV7-2 to TRBJ2-7; perhaps TRBD1 as D (5 bases). Germline CDR1 and CDR2: SGHTA and FQGNSA. The V end lost 1 base, the J end lost 10 bases, and 14 bases lay between the germline ends. The CDR3 has 13 residues. The CDR3 region has the DNA TGTGCCAGCAGCTTAGGACAGAGAGGTTCCCAGTACTTC. Translation: CASSLGQRGSQYF.

In its sample, this clonotype was seen a few times. The CDR3 reads CASSITGSTEAFF. The CDR3 DNA is TGTGCCAGCAGCATTACAGGGTCCACTGAAGCTTTCTTT. The rearrangement links TRBV7-6 to TRBJ1-1, with TRBD1 as a possible D gene (6 bases). The CDR3 sequence is 13 residues long. The ends were cut back, 5 bases at V and 4 bases at J, with 11 bases in the middle. CDR1 SGHVS and CDR2 FNYEAQ come from the germline V gene.

This clonotype was detected many times. The V gene is TRBV7-2, the J gene TRBJ2-3, with 11 bases fitting TRBD2. The CDR3 loop spans 15 amino acids. Per germline, CDR1 SGHTA and CDR2 FQGNSA. V shed 5 bases, J shed 5 bases, and the junction held 6 bases outside the gene matches. CDR3 in DNA: TGTGCCAGCAGCGTTAGCGGGGGGGCCGGAGATACGCAGTATTTT. Translating gives CASSVSGGAGDTQYF.

Details on this clonotype: A clone one base away is much larger, so this may be a read error. The chain employs TRBV12-3 or TRBV12-4 and TRBJ2-5; D unclear. The CDR3 is 12 residues long. The V end was cut by 3 bases, the J end by 11 bases, with 13 bases between. The CDR3 here is CASSFLNNEQYF. CDR3 nucleotides: TGTGCCAGCAGTTTCCTTAACAATGAGCAGTACTTC.

The chain couples TRBV11-2 to TRBJ1-1; D call uncertain. Germline loops: CDR1 SGHAT, CDR2 FQNNGV. V shed 3 bases and J shed 1 base, with 6 bases lying between them. The CDR3 has 13 residues. The CDR3 region is CASSFLANTEAFF. The CDR3 coding sequence is TGTGCCAGCAGCTTCCTCGCGAACACTGAAGCTTTCTTT.

The chain employs TRBV4-2 and TRBJ2-4, with D possibly matching TRBD2 (6 bases). CDR3 length: 15 amino acids. Trimming cost V 0 bases and J 7 bases, with 13 bases left between them. Germline V gene sequence: CDR1 LGHNA, CDR2 YNFKEQ. CDR3 bases: TGTGCCAGCAGCCAAGATAGGCGGGGCATGAACATTCAGTACTTC. Its translation is CASSQDRRGMNIQYF.

This clonotype appeared a few times. V is TRBV2 and J is TRBJ1-6, with TRBD1 matching over 12 bases. V trimming: 7 bases; J trimming: 10 bases; junction bases outside the gene matches: 11. The CDR3 consists of 16 residues. The V gene's germline CDR1 is SNHLY and CDR2 FYNNEI. The CDR3 region has the DNA TGTGCCAGCATCTTGATGGGACAGGGGGCGCAATCACCCCTCCACTTT. Its protein is CASILMGQGAQSPLHF.